This TCR beta chain was recorded in a study of blood T cell repertoires in COVID-19. Study-wide context: Samples taken during acute and convalescent COVID-19 were collected in the United States, Italy and Spain. T cells, B-cell-depleted T cells, or PBMCs supplied cDNA or gDNA.

Sequenced by immunoSEQ multiplex PCR; TCRdb stores in-frame clones only, minus some. The sample comprises 230,000 or so clones, roughly 79% of which are singletons, and 6.5% to 9% rests with the top ten. Sequences were obtained from peripheral blood. The source is a woman older than 75 with COVID-19, enrolled during active disease.

This chain's CDR3 is CASSIKTGSNYGYTF. The CDR3 DNA follows: TGTGCCAGTAGTATTAAGACAGGTTCGAACTATGGCTACACCTTC. The V call is TRBV19, the J call TRBJ1-2; weak D call: TRBD1 (6 bases). This CDR3 comprises 15 residues. The V end was cut by 3 bases, the J end by 2 bases, with 13 bases between. Germline V lookup: CDR1 LNHDA, CDR2 SQIVND (reference sequence).